This T cell receptor beta chain was obtained from a study of spatial heterogeneity in lung cancer (dated by TCRdb to the late 2010s). General notes on the study: Beta-chain transcripts were consistently detected in greater numbers than alpha-chain transcripts, which likely reflects a higher abundance of beta-chain transcripts. A strong correlation was found between TCR transcript counts in tumor regions and a T cell transcriptional module score from matched bulk RNA-seq. In the raw uncorrected reads, each unique combination of TCR and UMI appeared on average more than ten times. In non-small cell lung cancer, the study quantitatively compared TCR alpha and beta repertoires across several tumor regions, matched nontumor lung, and blood. The study linked features of the TCR repertoire to counts of nonsynonymous mutations, which were determined by whole-exome sequencing of tumor tissue. Both alpha and beta chains were TCR-sequenced in samples taken at surgery, namely 220 tumor regions, approximately 63 matched nontumor lung samples and 50 to 60 PBMC samples.

Library preparation used 5' RACE. The sample was run on a NextSeq 500. To allow correction of PCR and sequencing errors, the TCR library protocol tagged every TCR cDNA molecule with a unique molecular identifier. In the authors' own workflow: TCR identification, UMI-based error correction and CDR3 extraction were performed with Decombinator tools. TCRs above a frequency of 2 per 1,000, corresponding to the top 1% of the tumor frequency distribution, were defined as expanded. Expanded tumor TCRs statistically deemed absent (corrected P<0.05) from at least one tumor region were classed as regional, and all other expanded tumor TCRs were classed as ubiquitous. Renyi diversity was calculated using the R vegan package after each repertoire was subsampled 100 times to 5,000 TCRs. CDR3 similarity networks were built from amino acid triplet string-kernel similarity, connecting CDR3s with pairwise similarity above 0.82. TCRdb reworked the public reads: Q25 trimming with fastp, MiXCR clone assembly, productive beta chains retained. Entries that share a CDR3 protein sequence are merged under the most common genes and DNA. TCRdb assigned the V and J calls; the authors' analysis was not used. Within this sample are some 12,000 distinct CDR3 sequences, with about 12% of them counted one time only. 9.5% to 15% of the sample belongs to the ten largest clones.

Its CDR3 holds 15 amino acids, cysteine through phenylalanine. Only CDR3 DNA is held: 45 bases, read in frame from base 1. The study at large found these results: A correlation was observed between the number of expanded intratumoral alpha and beta TCRs and the tumor nonsynonymous mutation count. Confirming at a functional level the hypothesis that regional TCRs recognize regional mutations was considered to require additional single-cell paired TCR alpha and beta sequencing. Counts of ubiquitous and regional expanded TCRs correlated with counts of ubiquitous and regional nonsynonymous mutations, respectively. Estimated TCR-seq coverage of tumor T cells was only about 7.4% for alpha chains and about 13% for beta chains.

This clonotype is identified as medium-sized (0.01 to 0.1%). The target of this receptor is not known. A read error may produce the germline difference seen at one junction end. Sample time point, as interpreted from the label and publication: sample taken at primary tumor resection. The donors were 70 or so patients from the lung TRACERx cohort who had early-stage, untreated non-small cell lung cancer. TCR sequencing used whole RNA extracted from tumor and nontumor lung tissue, or from cryopreserved PBMC samples, without cell sorting. Only patients with enough RNA available from two or more tumor regions were chosen for TCR sequencing. A lung pathologist reviewed the tumor and adjacent nontumor lung specimens before the specimens were selected.

The chain is assembled from TRBV12-3 or TRBV12-4 and TRBJ1-3, with the D gene call left open. This receptor was taken from a female donor with early-stage non-small cell lung cancer. Sequenced material: lung tumor tissue, taken at surgery. The bases are TGTGCCAGCAGTTTAGGGAGCAGATCTGGAAACACCATATATTTC. The translation is CASSLGSRSGNTIYF.